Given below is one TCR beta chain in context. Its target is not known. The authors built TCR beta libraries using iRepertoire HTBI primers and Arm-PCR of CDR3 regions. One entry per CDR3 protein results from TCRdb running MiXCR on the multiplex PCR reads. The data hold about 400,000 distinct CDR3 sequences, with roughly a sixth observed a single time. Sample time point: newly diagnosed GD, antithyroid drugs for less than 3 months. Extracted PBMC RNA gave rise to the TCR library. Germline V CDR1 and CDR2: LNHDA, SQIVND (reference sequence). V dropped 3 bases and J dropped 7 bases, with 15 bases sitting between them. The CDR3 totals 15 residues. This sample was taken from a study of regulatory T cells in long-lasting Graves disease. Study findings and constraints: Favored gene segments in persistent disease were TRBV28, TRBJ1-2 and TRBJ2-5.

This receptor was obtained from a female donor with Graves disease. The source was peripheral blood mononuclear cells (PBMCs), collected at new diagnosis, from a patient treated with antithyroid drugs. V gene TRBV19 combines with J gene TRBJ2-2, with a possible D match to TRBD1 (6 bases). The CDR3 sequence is CASSMLGAMVGELFF. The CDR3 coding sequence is TGTGCCAGTAGTATGCTGGGGGCGATGGTCGGGGAGCTGTTTTTT.